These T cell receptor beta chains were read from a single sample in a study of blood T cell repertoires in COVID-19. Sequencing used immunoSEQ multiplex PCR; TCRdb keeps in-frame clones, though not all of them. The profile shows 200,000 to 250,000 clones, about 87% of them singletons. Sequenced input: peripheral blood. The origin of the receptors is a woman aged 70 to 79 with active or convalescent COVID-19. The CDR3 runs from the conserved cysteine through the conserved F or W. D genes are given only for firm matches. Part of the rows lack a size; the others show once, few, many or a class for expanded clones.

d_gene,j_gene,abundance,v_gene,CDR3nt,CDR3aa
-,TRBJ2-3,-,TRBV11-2,TGTGCCAGCAGCTTGCTAGGAGATACGCAGTATTTT,CASSLLGDTQYF
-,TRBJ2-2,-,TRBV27,TGTGCCAGCAGTTTATCCACAGTGGGGGGGAACACCGGGGAGCTGTTTTTT,CASSLSTVGGNTGELFF
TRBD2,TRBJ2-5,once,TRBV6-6,TGTGCCAGCAGTTTCGGACTAGCGGGGGGGCAGGGGACCCAGTACTTC,CASSFGLAGGQGTQYF
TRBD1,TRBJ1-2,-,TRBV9,TGTGCCAGCAGCGTCGGACAGGGTTCCACTAACTATGGCTACACCTTC,CASSVGQGSTNYGYTF
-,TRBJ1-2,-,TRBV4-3,TGCGCCAGCAGCCCGACAGTCTGGATAAACTATGGCTACACCTTC,CASSPTVWINYGYTF
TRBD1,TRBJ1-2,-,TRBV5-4,TGTGCCAGCACCAAGGACAGGGGTAAACATGGCTACACCTTC,CASTKDRGKHGYTF
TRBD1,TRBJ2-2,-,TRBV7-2,TGTGCCAGCAGCTTAGCTACAGGGGGCACCTCGACCGGGGAGCTGTTTTTT,CASSLATGGTSTGELFF
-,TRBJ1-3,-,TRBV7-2,TGTGCCAGCAGCTTAACTACCTTCTTTAGTACTGGAAACACCATATATTTT,CASSLTTFFSTGNTIYF
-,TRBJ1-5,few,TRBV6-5,TGTGCCAGCAGGAGGGAGATGGCGGGCAATCAGCCCCAGCATTTT,CASRREMAGNQPQHF
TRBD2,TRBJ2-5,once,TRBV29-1,TGCAGCGCGTGGGAGGGTCGACAAGAGACCCAGTACTTC,CSAWEGRQETQYF
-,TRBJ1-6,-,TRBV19,TGTGCCAGTAGTACCTCGGGACACCTTCAATTT,CASSTSGHLQF
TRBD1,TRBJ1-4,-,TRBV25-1,TGTGCCAGCGGGGGACAGCTAGAAAAACTGTTTTTT,CASGGQLEKLFF
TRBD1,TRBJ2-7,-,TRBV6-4,TGTGCCAGCCGAAATCGACAGGGGACCTCCTACGAGCAGTACTTC,CASRNRQGTSYEQYF
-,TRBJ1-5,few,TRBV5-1,TGCGCCAGCAGCCCAGGGGACCTCAATCAGCCCCAGCATTTT,CASSPGDLNQPQHF
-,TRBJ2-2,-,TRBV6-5,TGTGCCAGCAGGAAAGGGGGGAACACCGGGGAGCTGTTTTTT,CASRKGGNTGELFF
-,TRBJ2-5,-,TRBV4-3,TGCGCCAGCAGCCAAGTACTGGGGCTCCAAGAGACCCAGTACTTC,CASSQVLGLQETQYF
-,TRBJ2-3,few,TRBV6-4,TGTGCCAGCAGTGACTCGATTGGGGGGGATACGCAGTATTTT,CASSDSIGGDTQYF
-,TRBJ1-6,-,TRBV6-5,TGTGCCAGCCGGTCCAGGGTAAATTCACCCCTCCACTTT,CASRSRVNSPLHF
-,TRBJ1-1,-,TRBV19,TGTGCCAGTAGTAGTAACCGAGGGACTGAAGCTTTCTTT,CASSSNRGTEAFF
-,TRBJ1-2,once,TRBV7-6,TGTGCCAGCAGCTTAGCGCAGGGACTGGACTATGGCTACACCTTC,CASSLAQGLDYGYTF
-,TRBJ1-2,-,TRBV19,TGTGCCAGTAGTACCACGACAGGCACTAACTATGGCTACACCTTC,CASSTTTGTNYGYTF
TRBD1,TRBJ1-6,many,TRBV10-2,TGCGCCAGCAGGAGACAGGGGAGTGTTAATTCACCCCTCCACTTT,CASRRQGSVNSPLHF